Listed here are 12 T cell receptor beta chains from one sample, sequenced in a study of T cell responses to AZD1222 COVID-19 vaccine listed by TCRdb under 2021. Library preparation employed the immunoSEQ multiplex PCR assay. TCRdb retrieved this table from immuneACCESS and kept in-frame rearrangements only. Not all clones are present; in checked studies, unresolved V genes account for under half, and no reason is known for the remainder. The sample table holds around 130,000 clones, of which around 84% were seen once. Clones ranked in the top ten supply 12% of the sample. Per the publication, the time point label means: baseline before first vaccination. Sequenced material: peripheral blood, taken on day 0 of AZD1222 vaccination. The receptors were gathered from an adult in good health.

V is TRBV7-2 and J is TRBJ1-6, with D hard to call. Germline CDR1 reads SGHTA; CDR2 reads FQGNSA. The CDR3 is made up of 14 amino acids. The V end was cut by 5 bases, the J end by 5 bases, with 10 bases between. The CDR3 protein is CASSQSVNNSPLHF. CDR3 sequence (DNA): TGTGCCAGCAGCCAGTCAGTTAATAATTCACCCCTCCACTTT.

V gene TRBV7-9 combines with J gene TRBJ1-3, with TRBD1 as a possible D gene (6 bases). The CDR3 runs 13 residues. Deletions cut 3 bases from V and 4 bases from J, with 7 bases between. The V gene's germline CDR1 is SEHNR and CDR2 FQNEAQ (reference sequence). The CDR3 region has the DNA TGTGCCAGCAGCTTTGGACAGGGAAACACCATATATTTT. Residues: CASSFGQGNTIYF.

This clone showed up just once. The gene calls are TRBV6-4 and TRBJ2-5; 7 nucleotides agree with TRBD2. V gave up 7 bases and J gave up 1 base; unmatched junction bases: 15. Germline V gives CDR1 MRHNA, CDR2 SNTAGT. The CDR3 runs to 17 residues. CDR3 region: CASTRAAGRGRQETQYF. The CDR3 nucleotides are TGTGCCAGCACTCGGGCTGCGGGGAGGGGTCGCCAAGAGACCCAGTACTTC.

V gene TRBV28 combines with J gene TRBJ1-1, with D hard to call. From germline, CDR1 is MDHEN and CDR2 SYDVKM. CDR3 size: 14 residues. The V and J ends lost 5 bases and 4 bases respectively, with 14 bases between them. CDR3 in DNA: TGTGCCAGCAGTCATGAGGTGAGATCCACTGAAGCTTTCTTT. Residues: CASSHEVRSTEAFF.

The chain has TRBV4-1 and TRBJ2-4; D is possibly TRBD2 (6 bases). The germline V gene encodes CDR1 MGHRA and CDR2 YSYEKL. This CDR3 region has 17 residues. Trimming stripped 7 bases from V and 5 bases from J, with 24 bases between. The CDR3 loop reads CASTPRIGARRENIQYF. In DNA, the CDR3 is TGCGCCAGCACCCCCAGGATTGGAGCCCGGAGGGAAAACATTCAGTACTTC.

The chain combines TRBV28 with TRBJ2-7; no clear D. Between the trimmed V and J ends, which lost 8 bases and 2 bases, there was a span of 13 bases. There are 13 residues in the CDR3. CDR1 and CDR2 (germline): MDHEN, SYDVKM. The CDR3 sequence is CASLSRAPYEQYF. In DNA, the CDR3 is TGTGCCAGCCTAAGTAGGGCTCCCTACGAGCAGTACTTC. The whole variable domain, filled in from reference TRBV28 and TRBJ2-7, reads DVKVTQSSRYLVKRTGEKVFLECVQDMDHENMFWYRQDPGLGLRLIYFSYDVKMKEKGDIPEGYSVSREKKERFSLILESASTNQTSMYLCASLSRAPYEQYFGPGTRLTVT.

The genes are TRBV7-6 and TRBJ1-1; D is unresolved. Per germline, CDR1 SGHVS and CDR2 FNYEAQ. Trimming took off 6 bases at V and 8 bases at J, with 7 bases between the two ends. The CDR3 has 10 amino acids. CDR3 region: CASSRREAFF. The DNA for the CDR3 is TGTGCCAGCAGTCGCAGGGAAGCTTTCTTT.

The chain joins TRBV28 to TRBJ2-3; D gene unclear. Germline V gene data show CDR1 as MDHEN and CDR2 as SYDVKM. Deletions cut 3 bases from V and 2 bases from J, with 6 bases between. The length of the CDR3 is 13 residues. CDR3 nucleotides: TGTGCCAGCAGTTTCCGAGACACAGATACGCAGTATTTT. This translates into CASSFRDTDTQYF.

This chain connects TRBV9 to TRBJ2-7, with 8 bases identical to TRBD2. V trimming: 1 base; J trimming: 2 bases; junction bases outside the gene matches: 5. The CDR3 spans 15 residues. The germline V gene has CDR1 SGDLS and CDR2 YYNGEE. The CDR3 DNA is TGTGCCAGCAGCGTACTAGCGGGTCGAACCTACGAGCAGTACTTC. Amino acid sequence: CASSVLAGRTYEQYF. Full variable domain (remainder filled in from reference TRBV9 and TRBJ2-7): DSGVTQTPKHLITATGQRVTLRCSPRSGDLSVYWYQQSLDQGLQFLIQYYNGEERAKGNILERFSAQQFPDLHSELNLSSLELGDSALYFCASSVLAGRTYEQYFGPGTRLTVT.

This clone was picked up one time. The chain couples TRBV13 to TRBJ1-1, with D unclear. The CDR3 is 18 residues long. Deletions cut 6 bases from V and 4 bases from J, with 27 bases between. CDR1 is PRHDT and CDR2 is FYEKMQ in the germline V gene (reference sequence). CDR3: CASRERFKDPYGGTEAFF. The CDR3 nucleotides read TGTGCCAGCAGAGAAAGATTTAAGGACCCCTATGGTGGCACTGAAGCTTTCTTT.

A few counts support this clone. The gene calls are TRBV4-1 and TRBJ1-1; 9 bases align to TRBD1. From germline, CDR1 is MGHRA and CDR2 YSYEKL. CDR3 length equals 15 residues. V trimming: 4 bases; J trimming: 4 bases; junction bases outside the gene matches: 7. The CDR3 sequence is CASSRGTGRATEAFF. The DNA of the CDR3 is TGCGCCAGCAGCCGAGGGACAGGGAGGGCCACTGAAGCTTTCTTT.

On this clone: One junction end does not reproduce the germline sequence, and a read error may be involved. Other nucleotide sequences from this sample produce the same CDR3. V gene TRBV12-3 or TRBV12-4 combines with J gene TRBJ2-5; D not resolved. CDR3 length: 12 amino acids. Written as DNA, the CDR3 is TGTGCCAGCAGCTTAGGCCAAGAGACCCAGTACTTC. It encodes CASSLGQETQYF.